A selection of T cell receptor beta chains follows, all from one sample in a study of cytomegalovirus exposure and HLA in healthy donors. TCRdb's copy holds only in-frame clones and misses some; the assay was immunoSEQ multiplex PCR. The sample consists of tens of thousands of clones, over 60% of them appearing once. Sequencing used PBMCs. These receptors all come from a man aged 50-59 years in good health and CMV-seropositive. Both conserved end residues are part of each CDR3. D genes are given only for firm matches. Where a row states a size, it is once, few, many or the class of an expanded clone; other rows omit it.

v_call	j_call	clone_size	d_call	cdr3_nt	cdr3_aa
TRBV10-3	TRBJ2-5	NA	NA	TGTGCCATCAGTGAACCCACTTCGACAGCGACCCAGTACTTC	CAISEPTSTATQYF
TRBV7-2	TRBJ2-1	NA	TRBD2	TGTGCCAGCAGCCGGACTAGCGGGGATGAGCAGTTCTTC	CASSRTSGDEQFF
TRBV13	TRBJ1-1	NA	NA	TGTGCCAGCAGCTCGGGGACACCTATGAACACTGAAGCTTTCTTT	CASSSGTPMNTEAFF
TRBV5-1	TRBJ1-4	NA	NA	TGCGCCAGCAGCCCCAGACAGGCAACTAATGAAAAACTGTTTTTT	CASSPRQATNEKLFF
TRBV10-1	TRBJ1-3	few	TRBD1	TGCGCCAGCAGTACAGGGGATGGAAACACCATATATTTT	CASSTGDGNTIYF
TRBV25-1	TRBJ1-2	NA	NA	TGTGCCAGCAGTGACGCAGGTGGCTACACCTTC	CASSDAGGYTF
TRBV7-8	TRBJ1-5	NA	NA	TGTGCCAGCAGCTTATACGGGATCGGAGGGAACAATCAGCCCCAGCATTTT	CASSLYGIGGNNQPQHF
TRBV11-2	TRBJ2-7	NA	NA	TGTGCCAGCAGCCTCCGGGACAACCAGTACTTC	CASSLRDNQYF
TRBV4-1	TRBJ2-1	NA	NA	TGCGCCAGCAGCCAAGAGGGGGGGCCTCGCTCCTACAATGAGCAGTTCTTC	CASSQEGGPRSYNEQFF
TRBV5-1	TRBJ2-5	NA	TRBD2	TGCGCCAGCAGCTCCTTAGGAGCGGGGCAAGAGACCCAGTACTTC	CASSSLGAGQETQYF
TRBV29-1	TRBJ1-5	NA	TRBD1	TGCAGCGGTATGGACAGGGGAGGGTGTCAGCCCCAGCATTTT	CSGMDRGGCQPQHF
TRBV7-2	TRBJ2-3	NA	TRBD1	TGTGCCAGCAGCCCGGGACAGGGGACAGATACGCAGTATTTT	CASSPGQGTDTQYF
TRBV7-2	TRBJ2-1	NA	TRBD2	TGTGCCAGCAGCTTAGGGCTAGCGGGAGTTGAGCAGTTCTTC	CASSLGLAGVEQFF
TRBV29-1	TRBJ2-1	NA	TRBD2	TGCAGCGCCCCTCAGAGGACTAGCGGGACGGCCCGCTTCTTC	CSAPQRTSGTARFF
TRBV5-6	TRBJ1-5	NA	TRBD1	TGTGCCAGCAGCTTGGGGGGACCCGGGACAGGGGGCGGGAAGCCCCAGCATTTT	CASSLGGPGTGGGKPQHF
TRBV9	TRBJ2-5	NA	TRBD2	TGTGCCAGCGGGGGGGTGGAGACCCAGTACTTC	CASGGVETQYF
TRBV7-2	TRBJ2-7	few	TRBD1	TGTGCCAGCAGCCTACTTGGGACAGACTCCTACGAGCAGTACTTC	CASSLLGTDSYEQYF
TRBV5-3	TRBJ1-5	NA	NA	TGTGCCAGAGGGCCTTGGAATTATAGCAATCAGCCCCAGCATTTT	CARGPWNYSNQPQHF
TRBV19	TRBJ2-2	NA	NA	TGTGCCAGTATTACTTTACACACCGGGGAGCTGTTTTTT	CASITLHTGELFF
TRBV5-4	TRBJ1-2	NA	TRBD1	TGTGCCAGCAGCACGGGACAGGGCGGTTCTAGCTATGGCTACACCTTC	CASSTGQGGSSYGYTF
TRBV7-6	TRBJ1-1	few	NA	TGTGCCAGCAGCCCGCCGGTGGTTCAAGCTTTCTTT	CASSPPVVQAFF
TRBV6-1	TRBJ1-3	NA	NA	TGTGCCAGCAGTGTCGTAAGGTCTAGCTCTGGAAACACCATATATTTT	CASSVVRSSSGNTIYF
TRBV7-3	TRBJ1-1	NA	NA	TGTGCCAGCAGTCGGACAATTAACACTGAAGCTTTCTTT	CASSRTINTEAFF
TRBV6-5	TRBJ2-7	NA	NA	TGTGCCAGCACATTGAGAAGGGGATTAAGCTACGAGCAGTACTTC	CASTLRRGLSYEQYF
TRBV7-9	TRBJ1-2	NA	TRBD1	TGTGCCAGCAACAATCGAGACAGGGGGGATAACTATGGCTACACCTTC	CASNNRDRGDNYGYTF
TRBV10-3	TRBJ2-3	NA	TRBD1	TGTGCCATCAACCCGACAGGGGAGGGCACAGATACGCAGTATTTT	CAINPTGEGTDTQYF
TRBV5-6	TRBJ1-1	few	NA	TGTGCCAGCAGCTTGGTTCAGGCGCCCACTGAAGCTTTCTTT	CASSLVQAPTEAFF
TRBV25-1	TRBJ1-2	NA	NA	TGTGCCAGCAGTGTGGGGGCTGAGGGGTACACCTTC	CASSVGAEGYTF
TRBV11-2	TRBJ2-7	NA	TRBD1	TGTGCCAGCAGCCACCGGACAGGCTCCTACGAGCAGTACTTC	CASSHRTGSYEQYF
TRBV5-4	TRBJ2-3	NA	TRBD2	TGTGCCAGCAGCCCGACTAGCGGGAGGTCAGATACGCAGTATTTT	CASSPTSGRSDTQYF
TRBV25-1	TRBJ2-7	few	TRBD2	TGTGCCAGCAGTGAATTCGGCGGGGGCTCCTACGAGCAGTACTTC	CASSEFGGGSYEQYF
TRBV11-3	TRBJ2-2	NA	NA	TGTGCCAGCAGCCGTGGGCAGGGAGGCACCGGGGAGCTGTTTTTT	CASSRGQGGTGELFF
TRBV11-2	TRBJ1-4	once	TRBD1	TGTGCCAGCAGCGACCGACAGGGGGCAAAACTGTTTTTT	CASSDRQGAKLFF
TRBV5-4	TRBJ2-1	NA	TRBD2	TGTGCCAGCAGCTTGGGAGGGACTAGGGGCAATGAGCAGTTCTTC	CASSLGGTRGNEQFF
TRBV5-4	TRBJ1-6	NA	NA	TGTGCCAGCAGCTTGGGGCAGGACAGCCCTGCCTCCTATAATTCACCCCTCCACTTT	CASSLGQDSPASYNSPLHF
TRBV20-1	TRBJ2-7	NA	NA	TGCAGTGCTAAAACTTGGTGCGAGCAGTACTTC	CSAKTWCEQYF
TRBV30	TRBJ1-2	once	TRBD1	TGTGCCTGGAGTACGGACAGGGGGGGCTACACCTTC	CAWSTDRGGYTF
TRBV29-1	TRBJ2-5	once	TRBD2	TGCAGCGTTGAGACTAGCGGGAGGGAACAAGAGACCCAGTACTTC	CSVETSGREQETQYF
TRBV4-2	TRBJ2-3	NA	NA	TGTGCCAGCAGCCAAGATGGCGGGCGGGCAGATACGCAGTATTTT	CASSQDGGRADTQYF
TRBV9	TRBJ2-3	NA	NA	TGTGCCAGCAGCGTAGAAGCCGCTAGCACAGATACGCAGTATTTT	CASSVEAASTDTQYF
TRBV6-6	TRBJ2-7	NA	NA	TGTGCCAGCAGTTATACCGAGCGAAGGGGTTCCTACGAGCAGTACTTC	CASSYTERRGSYEQYF
TRBV9	TRBJ1-2	NA	NA	TGTGCCAGCAGCGTCCCTGGGGGGGGATCTCATGGCTACACCTTC	CASSVPGGGSHGYTF
TRBV28	TRBJ2-7	NA	TRBD1	TGTGCCAGTCAGGGGGCGTCCTACGAGCAGTACTTC	CASQGASYEQYF
TRBV6-4	TRBJ2-3	few	TRBD2	TGTGCCAGCAGTTCCGCAGCGGGGGGCACAGATACGCAGTATTTT	CASSSAAGGTDTQYF
TRBV7-2	TRBJ2-3	NA	TRBD1	TGTGCCAGCAGCTTGACAGGGAGCACAGATACGCAGTATTTT	CASSLTGSTDTQYF
TRBV6-1	TRBJ2-5	NA	TRBD2	TGTGCCAGCAGTGAACCTAGGACTAGCGGCCCTCAAGAGACCCAGTACTTC	CASSEPRTSGPQETQYF
TRBV10-3	TRBJ1-1	NA	NA	TGTGCCATCAGTGAGTTTGATCTGAGGGCTGAAGCTTTCTTT	CAISEFDLRAEAFF
TRBV5-1	TRBJ2-5	NA	TRBD2	TGCGCCAGCAGCCTCCCCCAGCGGGAGAACCAGTACTTC	CASSLPQRENQYF